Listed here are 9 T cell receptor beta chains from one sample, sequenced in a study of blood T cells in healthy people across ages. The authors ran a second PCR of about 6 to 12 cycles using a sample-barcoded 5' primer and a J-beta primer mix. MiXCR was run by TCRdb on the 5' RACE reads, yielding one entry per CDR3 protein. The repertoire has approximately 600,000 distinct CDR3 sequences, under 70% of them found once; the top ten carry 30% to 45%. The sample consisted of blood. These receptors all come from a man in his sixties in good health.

The CDR3 sequence is CASRVIHSPLHF. CDR3 DNA: TGTGCCAGCAGAGTAATCCATTCACCCCTCCACTTT. This rearrangement joins TRBV7-9 to TRBJ1-6; D call uncertain. Trimming took off 6 bases at V and 8 bases at J, with 8 bases between the two ends. The length of the CDR3 is 12 residues. Looked up from germline, CDR1 is SEHNR and CDR2 is FQNEAQ (reference sequence).

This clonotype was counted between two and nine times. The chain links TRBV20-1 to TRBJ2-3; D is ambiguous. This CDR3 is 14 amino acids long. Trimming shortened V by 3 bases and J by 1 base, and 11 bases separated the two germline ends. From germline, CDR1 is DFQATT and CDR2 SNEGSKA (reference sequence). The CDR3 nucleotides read TGCAGTGCTAGGTCAGAATCCGGCACAGATACGCAGTATTTT. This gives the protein CSARSESGTDTQYF.

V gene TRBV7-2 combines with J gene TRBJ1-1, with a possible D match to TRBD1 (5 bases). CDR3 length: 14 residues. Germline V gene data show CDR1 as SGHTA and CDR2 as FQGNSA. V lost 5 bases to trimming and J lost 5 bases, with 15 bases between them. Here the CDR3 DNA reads TGTGCCAGCAGCCTGGGTGGGGGGGTTACTGAAGCTTTCTTT. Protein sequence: CASSLGGGVTEAFF. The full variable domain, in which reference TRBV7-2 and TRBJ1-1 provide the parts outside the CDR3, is GAGVSQSPSNKVTEKGKDVELRCDPISGHTALYWYRQSLGQGLEFLIYFQGNSAPDKSGLPSDRFSAERTGGSVSTLTIQRTQQEDSAVYLCASSLGGGVTEAFFGQGTRLTVV.

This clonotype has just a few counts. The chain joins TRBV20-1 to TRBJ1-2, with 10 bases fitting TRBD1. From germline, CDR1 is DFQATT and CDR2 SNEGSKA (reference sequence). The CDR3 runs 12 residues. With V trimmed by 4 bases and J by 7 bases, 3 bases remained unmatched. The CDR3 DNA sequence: TGCAGTGCTACCGACAGGGGGCTTGGCTACACCTTC. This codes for CSATDRGLGYTF.

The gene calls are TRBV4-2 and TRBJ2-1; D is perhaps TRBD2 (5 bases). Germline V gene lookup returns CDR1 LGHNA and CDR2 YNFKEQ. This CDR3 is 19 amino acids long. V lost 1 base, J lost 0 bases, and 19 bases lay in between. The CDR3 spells CASSQGFPSLEGSYNEQFF. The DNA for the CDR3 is TGTGCCAGCAGCCAAGGGTTCCCCTCACTAGAAGGCTCCTACAATGAGCAGTTCTTC.

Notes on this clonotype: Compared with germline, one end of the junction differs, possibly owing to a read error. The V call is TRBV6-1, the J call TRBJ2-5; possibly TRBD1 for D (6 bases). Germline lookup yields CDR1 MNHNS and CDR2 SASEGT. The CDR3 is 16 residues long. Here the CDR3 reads CASTEYKGTKQETQYF. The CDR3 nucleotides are TGTGCCAGCACTGAATACAAGGGGACAAAGCAAGAGACCCAGTACTTC.

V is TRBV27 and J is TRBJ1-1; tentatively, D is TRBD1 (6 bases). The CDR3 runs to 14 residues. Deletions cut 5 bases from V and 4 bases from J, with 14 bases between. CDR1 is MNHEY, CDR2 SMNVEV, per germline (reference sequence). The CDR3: CASSPQQGTTEAFF. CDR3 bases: TGTGCCAGCAGTCCTCAACAGGGTACCACTGAAGCTTTCTTT.

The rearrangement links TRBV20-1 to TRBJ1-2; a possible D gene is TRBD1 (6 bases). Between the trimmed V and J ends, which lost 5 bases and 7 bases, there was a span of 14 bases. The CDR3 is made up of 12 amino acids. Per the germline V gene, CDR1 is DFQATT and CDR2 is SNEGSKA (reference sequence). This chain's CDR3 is CSALGGRGGYTF. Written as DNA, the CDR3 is TGCAGTGCTTTGGGGGGGCGCGGTGGCTACACCTTC.

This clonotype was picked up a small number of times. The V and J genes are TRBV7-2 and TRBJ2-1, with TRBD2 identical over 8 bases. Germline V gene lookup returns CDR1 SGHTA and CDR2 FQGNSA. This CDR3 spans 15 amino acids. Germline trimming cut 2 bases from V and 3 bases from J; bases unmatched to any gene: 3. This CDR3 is CASSLTSGNYNEQFF. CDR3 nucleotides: TGTGCCAGCAGCTTAACTAGCGGCAACTACAATGAGCAGTTCTTC.